Following are 15 T cell receptor beta chains from one sample sequenced in a study of OX40 agonist ivuxolimab in advanced cancers. Generated by immunoSEQ multiplex PCR, the TCRdb table keeps only in-frame clones and is missing some. The sample includes over 40,000 clones, roughly 90% of them seen just once. The sequencing used CD4+ or CD8+ T cells sorted from blood, collected in a trial of the OX40 agonist ivuxolimab. These receptors were collected from an adult with an advanced solid tumor such as melanoma, head and neck, liver or kidney cancer.

The chain uses TRBV4-1 and TRBJ1-1; no definite D call. V dropped 7 bases and J dropped 2 bases, with 5 bases sitting between them. The CDR3 is 11 amino acids. Germline CDR1 MGHRA, CDR2 YSYEKL. CDR3 nucleotide sequence: TGCGCCAGCATGAGAAACACTGAAGCTTTCTTT. Translated, it gives CASMRNTEAFF.

The chain carries TRBV5-5 and TRBJ2-1; D tentatively fits TRBD1 or TRBD2 (6 bases each). Germline values: CDR1 SGHKS, CDR2 YYEKEE (reference sequence). This CDR3 contains 15 residues. Trimming took 1 base from V and 2 from J, leaving 10 bases between them. This chain's CDR3 is CASSLYGGTYNEQFF. CDR3 coding DNA: TGTGCCAGCAGCTTGTACGGGGGCACCTACAATGAGCAGTTCTTC.

This chain uses TRBV7-2 with TRBJ1-4; 9 nucleotides align to TRBD1. The CDR3 runs 15 residues. CDR1 is SGHTA, CDR2 FQGNSA, per germline. V lost 5 bases to trimming and J lost 6 bases; unmatched junction nucleotides: 7. The DNA of the CDR3 is TGTGCCAGCAGCCCGGGGGGACAGGGTTATGAAAAACTGTTTTTT. This codes for CASSPGGQGYEKLFF.

The chain links TRBV18 to TRBJ2-2, with 7 bases fitting TRBD2. There are 16 residues in the CDR3. V lost 1 base and J lost 3; bases outside the gene matches: 5. Germline V lookup: CDR1 KGHSH, CDR2 LQKENI. CDR3 coding DNA: TGTGCCAGCTCACCACGGTCGGGGGGAGACACCGGGGAGCTGTTTTTT. Amino acids: CASSPRSGGDTGELFF. Full variable domain (outside the CDR3, taken from reference TRBV18 and TRBJ2-2): NAGVMQNPRHLVRRRGQEARLRCSPMKGHSHVYWYRQLPEEGLKFMVYLQKENIIDESGMPKERFSAEFPKEGPSILRIQQVVRGDSAAYFCASSPRSGGDTGELFFGEGSRLTVL.

The chain recombines TRBV15 with TRBJ2-2; 12 nucleotides line up with TRBD1. The V and J ends lost 5 bases and 6 bases, in that order; junction bases with no gene match: 7. The CDR3 spans 16 residues. CDR1 is LNHNV, CDR2 YYDKDF, per germline (reference sequence). The CDR3 DNA reads TGTGCCACCAGCTCCTGGGACAGGGGGCGATCCGGGGAGCTGTTTTTT. Translated, it gives CATSSWDRGRSGELFF.

The rearrangement uses TRBV5-1 and TRBJ2-4, with 8 bases aligning to TRBD1. With 1 base clipped from V and 3 bases from J, the junction kept 9 bases outside the gene matches. CDR1 is SGHRS, CDR2 YFSETQ, per germline. The CDR3 sequence is 17 residues long. The DNA of the CDR3 is TGCGCCAGCAGCTTGAGGGCGACAGGGGTGGGCAAAAACATTCAGTACTTC. This translates into CASSLRATGVGKNIQYF. Variable domain in full (rest from reference TRBV5-1 and TRBJ2-4): KAGVTQTPRYLIKTRGQQVTLSCSPISGHRSVSWYQQTPGQGLQFLFEYFSETQRNKGNFPGRFSGRQFSNSRSEMNVSTLELGDSALYLCASSLRATGVGKNIQYFGAGTRLSVL.

V is TRBV7-3 and J is TRBJ2-2, with TRBD2 matching over 8 bases. V shed 4 bases, J shed 7 bases, and the junction held 17 bases outside the gene matches. This CDR3 contains 18 residues. The V gene's germline CDR1 is SGHTA and CDR2 FQGTGA. The CDR3 loop reads CASSSPPTGGPRNGELFF. In DNA form, the CDR3 reads TGTGCCAGCAGCTCCCCCCCCACGGGAGGGCCGCGGAACGGGGAGCTGTTTTTT.

The chain joins TRBV7-3 to TRBJ2-1, with TRBD2 identical over 13 bases. CDR1 is SGHTA, CDR2 FQGTGA, per germline. V was clipped by 0 bases and J by 0 bases; unmatched bases: 5. This CDR3 is 19 amino acids long. The CDR3 nucleotides read TGTGCCAGCAGCTTAACGGGGACTAGCGGGATTAGCTCCTACAATGAGCAGTTCTTC. It yields the protein CASSLTGTSGISSYNEQFF.

J is TRBJ2-3 and V is TRBV7-6, with a tentative D call TRBD2 (7 bases). CDR1 SGHVS and CDR2 FNYEAQ come from the germline V gene. The CDR3 loop spans 18 amino acids. V was trimmed by 1 base and J by 8 bases, leaving 25 bases between them. The CDR3 loop is CASSLGMWGRGLGGTQYF. For the CDR3, the DNA is TGTGCCAGCAGCTTAGGGATGTGGGGGCGGGGGCTTGGTGGTACGCAGTATTTT.

CDR3 DNA: TGTGCCAGCTCACCGAGGACATGGGAGACCCAGTACTTC. It is translated as CASSPRTWETQYF. This chain connects TRBV18 to TRBJ2-5, with a possible D match to TRBD1 (5 bases). Between the trimmed V and J ends, which lost 3 bases and 5 bases, there was a span of 10 bases. This CDR3 comprises 13 residues. The germline gives CDR1 KGHSH, CDR2 LQKENI.

This clone came up a few times. The V gene is TRBV30, the J gene TRBJ1-1; D call uncertain. This CDR3 contains 12 residues. Trimming stripped 8 bases from V and 3 bases from J, with 13 bases between. Germline loops: CDR1 GTSNPN, CDR2 SVGIG (reference sequence). DNA of the CDR3: TGTGCCGCCCTCCCGGATTACACTGAAGCTTTCTTT. This encodes CAALPDYTEAFF.

Only a few counts were recorded for this clone. The rearrangement links TRBV28 to TRBJ1-1; D gene uncertain. This CDR3 is 12 amino acids long. CDR1 is MDHEN and CDR2 is SYDVKM in the germline V gene. The V and J ends lost 2 bases and 6 bases respectively, with 7 bases between them. CDR3 nucleotide sequence: TGTGCCAGCAGTTTAGCACTCGCTGAAGCTTTCTTT. Its translation: CASSLALAEAFF.

The chain recombines TRBV6-6 with TRBJ2-5; TRBD1 matches 8 bases. CDR3 size: 13 residues. Germline assignment: CDR1 MNHNY and CDR2 SVGAGI (reference sequence). With V trimmed by 6 bases and J by 11 bases, 11 bases remained unmatched. This chain's CDR3 is CASRNPSTGEQYF. The CDR3 coding sequence is TGTGCCAGCAGAAACCCTTCGACAGGGGAGCAGTACTTC.

The CDR3 loop reads CASSLLTGPTSHTEAFF. CDR3 nucleotide sequence: TGTGCCAGCAGTCTCCTGACCGGGCCGACATCTCACACTGAAGCTTTCTTT. The chain joins TRBV28 to TRBJ1-1; D gene ambiguous. There are 17 residues in the CDR3. Germline V gene lookup returns CDR1 MDHEN and CDR2 SYDVKM. The V and J ends lost 5 bases and 3 bases respectively, with 22 bases between them.

The chain joins TRBV5-1 to TRBJ2-1; 11 nucleotides line up with TRBD1. Germline values: CDR1 SGHRS, CDR2 YFSETQ. V lost 4 bases to trimming and J lost 0 bases; unmatched junction nucleotides: 9. This CDR3 region has 18 residues. CDR3 sequence (DNA): TGCGCCAGCAGCCTCTATTGGGACAGGGGGAACTCCTACAATGAGCAGTTCTTC. Its translation is CASSLYWDRGNSYNEQFF.